Shown below are 5 T cell receptor beta chains from a single sample sequenced in a study of immune evolution from preneoplasia to lung adenocarcinoma (dated by TCRdb to about 2021). The library was obtained by the immunoSEQ multiplex PCR assay. Drawn from immuneACCESS, this table holds only the in-frame rearrangements with V and J called that TCRdb kept. Clones are partly lost; checked studies trace under half to an unresolved V gene and leave the rest unexplained. The sample has some 4,600 clones on record, about nine tenths of them singletons. The ten largest clones take up around 3.3% of the sample. Sequenced sample: FFPE invasive lung adenocarcinoma tissue. Read against the paper, the sample's cell subset or site label means: frankly invasive lung adenocarcinoma (ADC). These receptors were collected from a person aged 45-60 years with lung adenocarcinoma.

The chain carries TRBV2 and TRBJ2-7, with D perhaps given as TRBD1 or TRBD2 (6 bases each). Deletions cut 4 bases from V and 6 bases from J, with 16 bases between. The length of the CDR3 is 14 residues. Germline V gives CDR1 SNHLY, CDR2 FYNNEI. DNA of the CDR3: TGTGCCAGCAGTGGAGAACGGGGGCCTGGCGAGCAGTACTTC. Amino acids: CASSGERGPGEQYF.

The J gene is TRBJ1-5, the V gene TRBV7-2, with D uncertain. Trimming took off 1 base at V and 5 bases at J, with 6 bases between the two ends. The CDR3 length is 13 residues. Looked up from germline, CDR1 is SGHTA and CDR2 is FQGNSA. The CDR3 region is CASSLDKHQPQHF. DNA of the CDR3: TGTGCCAGCAGCTTAGATAAGCATCAGCCCCAGCATTTT.

This chain connects TRBV18 to TRBJ2-4, with TRBD2 matching 13 bases. The CDR3 consists of 19 residues. The junction had 8 bases not matched to a gene; V was cut back by 0 bases and J by 3 bases. The germline V gene encodes CDR1 KGHSH and CDR2 LQKENI. The CDR3 DNA follows: TGTGCCAGCTCACCACCCGGAGAACTAGCGGGAGGGGGCAAAAACATTCAGTACTTC. Translating gives CASSPPGELAGGGKNIQYF.

This chain links TRBV7-6 with TRBJ2-5; no clear D gene. Trimming removed 5 bases from V and 4 bases from J, with 17 bases in between. The CDR3 loop spans 15 amino acids. In germline, CDR1 is SGHVS, CDR2 FNYEAQ. The CDR3 loop reads CASSPSIFPGETQYF. In nucleotides, the CDR3 is TGTGCCAGCAGCCCCTCCATATTTCCCGGAGAGACCCAGTACTTC.

This clone was seen only a few times. The V and J genes are TRBV4-1 and TRBJ1-2; unclear D gene. V dropped 1 base and J dropped 7 bases, with 10 bases sitting between them. CDR1 and CDR2 from the germline V gene are MGHRA and YSYEKL. The CDR3 totals 13 residues. The CDR3 bases are TGCGCCAGCAGCCAAGCAGGTTACAGTGGCTACACCTTC. Translating it yields CASSQAGYSGYTF.